One and the same sample provided the 17 T cell receptor beta chains below, sequenced in a study of shared clonotypes between healthy human individuals. Sequencing used immunoSEQ multiplex PCR; TCRdb keeps in-frame clones, though not all of them. The repertoire includes about 1.4 million clones, roughly 97% of them detected once, and about 1.2% sits in the top ten. Sequenced sample: naive CD4+ T cells sorted from blood. The subset here: CD45RA+ positively selected. The source is a man younger than 40 in good health.

This clone was counted a single time. The V call is TRBV5-1, the J call TRBJ2-5; D is uncertain. This CDR3 region has 14 residues. V shed 0 bases and J shed 2 bases, with 8 bases lying between them. Germline-derived CDR1 and CDR2 are SGHRS and YFSETQ. CDR3 residues: CASSLGDTQETQYF. The CDR3 coding sequence is TGCGCCAGCAGCTTGGGTGACACTCAAGAGACCCAGTACTTC.

This rearrangement joins TRBV27 to TRBJ2-3, with 12 bases that match TRBD2. Germline lookup yields CDR1 MNHEY and CDR2 SMNVEV (reference sequence). The V and J ends lost 6 bases and 5 bases, in that order; junction bases with no gene match: 6. The CDR3 spans 15 residues. The CDR3 nucleotides are TGTGCCAGCAGGGGACTAGCGGGTCGGGGAGATACGCAGTATTTT. Translated: CASRGLAGRGDTQYF.

This clone was seen once. The chain is built from TRBV15 and TRBJ1-2, with D possibly being TRBD1 (6 bases). V was trimmed by 4 bases and J by 7 bases, leaving 19 bases between them. The length of the CDR3 is 15 residues. The germline V gene encodes CDR1 LNHNV and CDR2 YYDKDF (reference sequence). CDR3 in DNA: TGTGCCACCAGCAAATGGGACACCGCCAGGGTTGGCTACACCTTC. Its protein product is CATSKWDTARVGYTF.

CDR3 protein: CASSMGRGRISDTQYF. DNA for the CDR3: TGTGCCAGTAGTATGGGACGGGGGCGGATATCAGATACGCAGTATTTT. The chain uses TRBV19 and TRBJ2-3; D may match TRBD1 or TRBD2 (6 bases each). This CDR3 is built from 16 residues. Trimming shortened V by 3 bases and J by 4 bases, and 17 bases separated the two germline ends. Germline-derived CDR1 and CDR2 are LNHDA and SQIVND (reference sequence). The whole variable domain, remainder taken from reference TRBV19 and TRBJ2-3, is DGGITQSPKYLFRKEGQNVTLSCEQNLNHDAMYWYRQDPGQGLRLIYYSQIVNDFQKGDIAEGYSVSREKKESFPLTVTSAQKNPTAFYLCASSMGRGRISDTQYFGPGTRLTVL.

The chain uses TRBV27 and TRBJ2-3, with D possibly being TRBD2 (6 bases). The CDR3 sequence is 18 residues long. Deletions cut 5 bases from V and 2 bases from J, with 23 bases between. Germline V gene sequence: CDR1 MNHEY, CDR2 SMNVEV (reference sequence). CDR3 sequence reads: CASSETSIGFGATDTQYF. CDR3 DNA sequence: TGTGCCAGCAGTGAGACTAGTATAGGGTTTGGAGCCACAGATACGCAGTATTTT.

The chain employs TRBV7-9 and TRBJ1-4, with D unresolved. CDR3 length: 15 amino acids. From germline, CDR1 is SEHNR and CDR2 FQNEAQ (reference sequence). Trimming cost V 11 bases and J 8 bases, with 24 bases left between them. CDR3 residues: CAAASTGPTREKLFF. The CDR3 DNA follows: TGTGCCGCTGCATCGACGGGCCCGACGCGGGAAAAACTGTTTTTT.

In DNA form, the CDR3 reads TGCGCCAGCAGCCAAGATCGGTTAGAAAAACTGTTTTTT. Amino acid sequence: CASSQDRLEKLFF. The rearrangement links TRBV4-1 to TRBJ1-4; no firm D call. V lost 0 bases and J 8 bases, leaving 7 bases between the germline ends. Looked up from germline, CDR1 is MGHRA and CDR2 is YSYEKL. The CDR3 has 13 residues.

This chain uses TRBV7-3 with TRBJ2-7; 7 bases map to TRBD2. CDR1 is SGHTA and CDR2 is FQGTGA in the germline V gene. The CDR3 runs to 15 residues. V lost 1 base to trimming and J lost 5 bases; unmatched junction nucleotides: 8. Here the CDR3 reads CASSLNPGLSDEQYF. The CDR3 nucleotides read TGTGCCAGCAGCTTAAATCCGGGACTATCTGACGAGCAGTACTTC.

The chain recombines TRBV5-8 with TRBJ2-1; no clear D. V dropped 1 base and J dropped 7 bases, with 15 bases sitting between them. The CDR3 is 15 amino acids. The germline V gene encodes CDR1 SGHTS and CDR2 YDEGEE. The CDR3 sequence is CASSLPEPLRNEQFF. The CDR3 DNA is TGTGCCAGCAGCTTGCCGGAACCCTTGCGAAATGAGCAGTTCTTC.

The gene calls are TRBV4-1 and TRBJ2-1, with D maybe TRBD2 (5 bases). This CDR3 comprises 16 residues. The germline V gene has CDR1 MGHRA and CDR2 YSYEKL. Trimming stripped 1 base from V and 5 bases from J, with 15 bases between. DNA for the CDR3: TGCGCCAGCAGCCAAGTCGCAGCGGCGATTAACAATGAGCAGTTCTTC. Its protein is CASSQVAAAINNEQFF.

V and J are TRBV6-6 and TRBJ2-1; 12 nucleotides agree with TRBD2. V dropped 5 bases and J dropped 7; count of bases not matched to a gene: 3. The CDR3 spans 14 residues. Germline CDR1 is MNHNY and CDR2 is SVGAGI (reference sequence). This chain's CDR3 is CASSRLAGVNEQFF. CDR3 nucleotide sequence: TGTGCCAGCAGTCGACTAGCGGGAGTGAATGAGCAGTTCTTC.

Concerning this clone: One end of the junction fails to match germline, which may point to a read error. The chain is built from TRBV7-7 and TRBJ2-7; D possibly corresponds to TRBD1 (6 bases). The CDR3 spans 14 residues. In germline, CDR1 is SSHAT, CDR2 FNYEAQ (reference sequence). The CDR3 protein is CASRPNRESYEQYF. CDR3 nucleotide sequence: TGTGCTAGCAGACCAAACAGGGAATCCTACGAGCAGTACTTC.

This chain joins TRBV13 and TRBJ2-7; D may be TRBD2 (6 bases). The CDR3 covers 13 residues. Germline CDR1 PRHDT, CDR2 FYEKMQ (reference sequence). Between the trimmed V and J ends, which lost 4 bases and 6 bases, there was a span of 13 bases. As DNA, the CDR3 is TGTGCCAGCAGCTCCGGTACTAGCTTCGAGCAGTACTTC. Its protein is CASSSGTSFEQYF.

The genes are TRBV7-2 and TRBJ2-1, with TRBD2 identical over 7 bases. V was clipped by 2 bases and J by 4 bases; unmatched bases: 5. The CDR3 contains 15 residues. The germline CDR1 and CDR2 sequences are SGHTA and FQGNSA. The CDR3 bases are TGTGCCAGCAGCTTAACTAGCGACCTATACAATGAGCAGTTCTTC. Translation: CASSLTSDLYNEQFF.

The chain is built from TRBV11-2 and TRBJ2-7, with 7 positions matching TRBD1. CDR1 is SGHAT, CDR2 FQNNGV, per germline. V lost 5 bases, J lost 0 bases, and 1 base stayed unmatched. The CDR3 is 13 residues long. The CDR3 sequence is CASSRDSSYEQYF. CDR3 nucleotides: TGTGCCAGCAGCCGGGACAGCTCCTACGAGCAGTACTTC. The full variable domain, completed using reference TRBV11-2 and TRBJ2-7, is EAGVAQSPRYKIIEKRQSVAFWCNPISGHATLYWYQQILGQGPKLLIQFQNNGVVDDSQLPKDRFSAERLKGVDSTLKIQPAKLEDSAVYLCASSRDSSYEQYFGPGTRLTVT.

The V and J genes are TRBV4-3 and TRBJ2-1; D could derive from TRBD1 or TRBD2 (5 bases each). The CDR3 runs to 15 residues. Germline V CDR1 and CDR2: LGHNA, YSLEER. Trimming shortened V by 0 bases and J by 9 bases, and 15 bases separated the two germline ends. The CDR3 reads CASSQEVTGRGEQFF. The CDR3 DNA is TGCGCCAGCAGCCAAGAAGTGACGGGGCGTGGTGAGCAGTTCTTC.

The rearrangement links TRBV7-2 to TRBJ2-7, with 11 nucleotides matching TRBD2. The germline V gene has CDR1 SGHTA and CDR2 FQGNSA. V was clipped by 5 bases and J by 6 bases; unmatched bases: 9. The CDR3 is 15 amino acids. CDR3 in amino acids: CASSRELAGAGEQYF. The CDR3 DNA is TGTGCCAGCAGCAGGGAACTAGCGGGAGCGGGCGAGCAGTACTTC.